The 6 T cell receptor beta chains listed next were all sequenced from one sample in a study of blood T cell repertoires in COVID-19. Using immunoSEQ multiplex PCR, the repertoire was profiled, and TCRdb retains in-frame clones only, with some absent. The data contain about 160,000 clones, more than 75% of them singletons. Sequencing used peripheral blood. The receptors were gathered from a man aged 18-30 years with acute or convalescent COVID-19.

The chain has TRBV4-2 and TRBJ2-1; D is undetermined. Germline V gives CDR1 LGHNA, CDR2 YNFKEQ. Trimming shortened V by 5 bases and J by 4 bases, and 9 bases separated the two germline ends. The CDR3 spans 13 residues. CDR3 nucleotide sequence: TGTGCCAGCAGCACCCGACAATACAATGAGCAGTTCTTC. Residues: CASSTRQYNEQFF.

The V gene is TRBV5-1, the J gene TRBJ2-1; 9 nucleotides line up with TRBD2. Trimming at V came to 8 bases and at J to 10 bases, leaving 19 bases not matched to a gene. Germline V lookup: CDR1 SGHRS, CDR2 YFSETQ. CDR3 length: 16 amino acids. CDR3 in amino acids: CASTSIFGGGAKEQFF. The DNA of the CDR3 is TGCGCCAGTACCTCTATATTTGGCGGGGGGGCTAAAGAGCAGTTCTTC.

The chain recombines TRBV3-1 (or the pseudogene TRBV3-2) with TRBJ2-1; 9 bases line up with TRBD2. Per germline, CDR1 LGHDT and CDR2 YNNKEL (reference sequence). After removal of 4 bases from V and 3 bases from J, the junction contained 1 base not matched to a gene. The CDR3 has 14 residues. The CDR3 spells CASSRAGGYNEQFF. CDR3 sequence (DNA): TGTGCCAGCAGCCGAGCGGGAGGCTACAATGAGCAGTTCTTC.

In regard to this clone: The junction departs from germline at one end; a sequencing error may be responsible. V usage is TRBV2 and J usage is TRBJ2-7; D may be TRBD1 (5 bases). The CDR3 is 13 residues long. Germline loops: CDR1 SNHLY, CDR2 FYNNEI. CDR3 amino acids: CASSVVARQSVRF. The CDR3 bases are TGTGCCAGCAGTGTAGTGGCAAGACAGTCAGTAAGGTTC.

This sequence joins TRBV12-3 or TRBV12-4 and TRBJ1-1, with TRBD1 identical over 8 bases. This CDR3 is built from 13 residues. Germline trimming cut 5 bases from V and 5 bases from J; bases unmatched to any gene: 4. CDR3 nucleotide sequence: TGTGCCAGCAGTCTGACAGGGGAAACTGAAGCTTTCTTT. Amino acid sequence: CASSLTGETEAFF.

V usage is TRBV18 and J usage is TRBJ2-1; D uncertain. The V end was cut by 2 bases, the J end by 9 bases, with 8 bases between. In germline, CDR1 is KGHSH, CDR2 LQKENI. The CDR3 runs 12 residues. As DNA, the CDR3 is TGTGCCAGCTCACCAATGCGTATTGAGCAGTTCTTC. Its translation is CASSPMRIEQFF.